A selection of T cell receptor beta chains follows, all from one sample in a study of shared clonotypes between healthy human individuals. The data were produced by immunoSEQ multiplex PCR, yet TCRdb's version contains in-frame clones alone and is incomplete. There are more than 2,000,000 clones in the sample; approximately 90% occur only once, and 0.13% to 0.15% lies in the top ten. Sequences were obtained from naive CD4+ T cells sorted from blood. These receptors all come from a man aged 18 to 30 in good health. The CDR3 runs from the conserved cysteine through the conserved F or W. Each record gives: J gene, V gene, CDR3 length, CDR3 protein.

TRBJ2-3 | TRBV5-1 | 19 | CASSFLTGRGRISTDTQYF
TRBJ2-7 | TRBV11-2 | 15 | CASSYRGNTGEEQYF
TRBJ1-2 | TRBV5-1 | 16 | CASSHDRDSLNYGYTF
TRBJ2-7 | TRBV6-6 | 15 | CASSRSGHDPYEQYF
TRBJ1-6 | TRBV7-7 | 13 | CASSPGTNSPLHF
TRBJ2-5 | TRBV7-7 | 13 | CASGDSIQETQYF
TRBJ2-7 | TRBV27 | 15 | CASSLSGTSLLEQYF
TRBJ2-7 | TRBV7-6 | 12 | CASSSAGYEQYF
TRBJ2-7 | TRBV30 | 16 | CAWSVTSRRNPYEQYF
TRBJ1-4 | TRBV5-4 | 15 | CASSLDRGSNEKLFF
TRBJ1-2 | TRBV7-7 | 19 | CASSLKQGTGIIGDYGYTF
TRBJ1-5 | TRBV5-6 | 17 | CASSLALGQGGNQPQHF
TRBJ1-5 | TRBV6-4 | 13 | CASSAVAQQPQHF
TRBJ2-7 | TRBV6-5 | 11 | CASSTVGEQYF
TRBJ1-5 | TRBV6-5 | 14 | CASSYQGSNQPQHF
TRBJ1-1 | TRBV21-1 | 13 | CARPGTANTEAFF
TRBJ2-3 | TRBV5-1 | 12 | CASSLAWDTQYF
TRBJ1-5 | TRBV19 | 12 | CASSIGYQPQHF
TRBJ1-3 | TRBV27 | 13 | CASRGSSGNTIYF
TRBJ2-5 | TRBV30 | 13 | CAWSVNREETQYF
TRBJ2-5 | TRBV11-2 | 15 | CASSLASGGTETQYF
TRBJ1-6 | TRBV6-5 | 14 | CASRRQKLNSPLHF
TRBJ1-5 | TRBV19 | 14 | CARMDRGGNQPQHF
TRBJ2-2 | TRBV19 | 16 | CASSIGGGMSGGELFF
TRBJ2-7 | TRBV4-1 | 15 | CASSQDKAVPYEQYF
TRBJ1-1 | TRBV23-1 | 14 | CASSQLGSNTEAFF
TRBJ2-5 | TRBV7-6 | 17 | CASSLAGPGRGQETQYF
TRBJ1-2 | TRBV29-1 | 15 | CSVEEERSREYGYTF
TRBJ2-5 | TRBV5-1 | 14 | CASSLDRGRETQYF
TRBJ2-7 | TRBV30 | 14 | CAWSGGRLPYEQYF
TRBJ2-6 | TRBV5-1 | 15 | CASSLGSSGANVLTF
TRBJ1-2 | TRBV7-9 | 15 | CASSGDRPAYYGYTF
TRBJ2-6 | TRBV19 | 16 | CASKSESLSGANVLTF
TRBJ2-2 | TRBV5-6 | 14 | CASSLKRGAGELFF
TRBJ1-2 | TRBV28 | 12 | CASSLRTGGYTF
TRBJ2-3 | TRBV19 | 15 | CASSPGRQVLNTQYF
TRBJ2-1 | TRBV7-3 | 16 | CASSRGAGTSKNEQFF